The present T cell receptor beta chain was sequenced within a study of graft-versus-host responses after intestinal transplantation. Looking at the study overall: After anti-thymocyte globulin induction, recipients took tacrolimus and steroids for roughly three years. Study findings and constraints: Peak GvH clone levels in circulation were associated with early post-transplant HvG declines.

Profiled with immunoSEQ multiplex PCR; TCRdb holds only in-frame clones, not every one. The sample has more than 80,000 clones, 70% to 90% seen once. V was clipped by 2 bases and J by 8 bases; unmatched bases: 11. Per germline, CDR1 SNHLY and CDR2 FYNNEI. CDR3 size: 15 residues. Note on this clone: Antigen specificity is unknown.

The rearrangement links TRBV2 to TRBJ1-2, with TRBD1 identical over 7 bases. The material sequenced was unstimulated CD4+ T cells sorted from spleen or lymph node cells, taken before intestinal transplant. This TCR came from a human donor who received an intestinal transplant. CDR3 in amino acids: CASSEFGQENAGYTF. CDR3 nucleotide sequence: TGTGCCAGCAGTGAATTCGGACAGGAGAATGCGGGCTACACCTTC.